The 2 T cell receptor beta chains presented below share a single source sample, sequenced in a study of T cells in Graves' hyperthyroidism and ophthalmopathy. RNA transcripts gave rise to amplified TCR beta CDR3 regions. Carried out on the TCR CDR3, a first-round RT-PCR used the HTBI primer set. One entry per CDR3 protein, called by TCRdb with MiXCR from the multiplex PCR reads. The sample shows a few hundred thousand distinct CDR3 sequences, approximately 15% of them seen only once. Sequences were obtained from blood. The receptor set was obtained from a woman aged 25-40 years with Graves' hyperthyroidism that later progressed to Graves' ophthalmopathy.

This clonotype was detected a few times. The chain carries TRBV7-9 and TRBJ2-7, with TRBD2 identical over 7 bases. The CDR3 extends over 14 amino acids. Losses at the gene ends were 5 bases for V and 0 bases for J; bases not matched to a gene: 4. Germline loops: CDR1 SEHNR, CDR2 FQNEAQ (reference sequence). DNA of the CDR3: TGTGCCAGCAGCGACGGGGGGAGCTCCTACGAGCAGTACTTC. It specifies CASSDGGSSYEQYF.

A few counts support this clonotype. V gene TRBV5-1 combines with J gene TRBJ1-3; D is undetermined. V lost 4 bases, J lost 0 bases, and 8 bases lay in between. The CDR3 runs to 14 residues. Germline lookup yields CDR1 SGHRS and CDR2 YFSETQ. DNA for the CDR3: TGCGCCAGCAGCGCGGGGTTCTCTGGAAACACCATATATTTT. It specifies CASSAGFSGNTIYF.